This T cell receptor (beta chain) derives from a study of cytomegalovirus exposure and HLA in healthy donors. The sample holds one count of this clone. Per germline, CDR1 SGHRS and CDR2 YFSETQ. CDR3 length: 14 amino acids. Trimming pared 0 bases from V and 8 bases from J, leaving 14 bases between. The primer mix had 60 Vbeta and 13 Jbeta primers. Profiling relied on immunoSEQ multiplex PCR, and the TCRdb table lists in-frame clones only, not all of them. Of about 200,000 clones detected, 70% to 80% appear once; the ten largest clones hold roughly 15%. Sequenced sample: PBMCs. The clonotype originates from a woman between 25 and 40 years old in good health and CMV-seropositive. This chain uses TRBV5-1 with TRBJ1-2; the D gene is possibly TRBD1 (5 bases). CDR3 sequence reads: CASSLESGSGGYTF. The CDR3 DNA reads TGCGCCAGCAGCTTGGAGTCAGGGTCCGGGGGCTACACCTTC.